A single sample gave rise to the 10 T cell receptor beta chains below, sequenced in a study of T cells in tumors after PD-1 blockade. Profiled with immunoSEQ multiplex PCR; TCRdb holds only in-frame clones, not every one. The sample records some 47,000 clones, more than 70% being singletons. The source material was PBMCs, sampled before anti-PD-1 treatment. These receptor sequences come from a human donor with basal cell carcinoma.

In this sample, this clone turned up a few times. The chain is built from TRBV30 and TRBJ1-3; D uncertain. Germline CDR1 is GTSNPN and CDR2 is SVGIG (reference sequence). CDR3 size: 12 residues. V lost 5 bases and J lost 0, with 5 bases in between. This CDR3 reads CAWDDSGNTIYF. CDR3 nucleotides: TGTGCCTGGGACGACTCTGGAAACACCATATATTTT.

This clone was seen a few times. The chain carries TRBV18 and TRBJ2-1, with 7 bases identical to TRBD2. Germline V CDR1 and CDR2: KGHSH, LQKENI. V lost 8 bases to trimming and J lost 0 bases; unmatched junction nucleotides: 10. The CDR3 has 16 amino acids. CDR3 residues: CASLSLGGGSYNEQFF. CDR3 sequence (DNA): TGTGCCAGCCTGAGCCTTGGGGGGGGCTCCTACAATGAGCAGTTCTTC.

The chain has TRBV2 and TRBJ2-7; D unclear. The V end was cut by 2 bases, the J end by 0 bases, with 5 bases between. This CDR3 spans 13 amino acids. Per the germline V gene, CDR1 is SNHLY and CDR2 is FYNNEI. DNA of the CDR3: TGTGCCAGCAGTGAACCGTTCTCCTACGAGCAGTACTTC. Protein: CASSEPFSYEQYF.

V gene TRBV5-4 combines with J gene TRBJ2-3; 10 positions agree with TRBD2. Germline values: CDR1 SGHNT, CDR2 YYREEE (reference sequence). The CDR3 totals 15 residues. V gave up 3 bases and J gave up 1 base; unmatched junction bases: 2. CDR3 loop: CASSSLAGGTDTQYF. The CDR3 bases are TGTGCCAGCAGCTCCCTAGCGGGAGGCACAGATACGCAGTATTTT.

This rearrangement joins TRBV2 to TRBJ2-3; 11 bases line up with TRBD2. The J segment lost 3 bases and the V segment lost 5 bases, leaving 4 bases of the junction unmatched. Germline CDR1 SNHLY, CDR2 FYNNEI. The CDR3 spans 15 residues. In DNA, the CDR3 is TGTGCCAGCAGTCTACTAGCGGGAGCAACAGATACGCAGTATTTT. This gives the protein CASSLLAGATDTQYF.

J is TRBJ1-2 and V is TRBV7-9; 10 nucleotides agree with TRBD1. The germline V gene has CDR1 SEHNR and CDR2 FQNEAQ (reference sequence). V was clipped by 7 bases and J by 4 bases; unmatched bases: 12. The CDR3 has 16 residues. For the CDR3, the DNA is TGTGCCAGCACCTACCCGACAGGGGGCCGGGGCTATGGCTACACCTTC. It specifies CASTYPTGGRGYGYTF.

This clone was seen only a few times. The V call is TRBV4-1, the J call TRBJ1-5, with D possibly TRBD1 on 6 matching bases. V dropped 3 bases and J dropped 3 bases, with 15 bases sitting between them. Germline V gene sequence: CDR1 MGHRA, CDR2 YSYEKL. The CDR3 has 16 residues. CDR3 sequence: CASSQGYTGPNQPQHF. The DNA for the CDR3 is TGCGCCAGCAGCCAGGGATATACAGGGCCCAATCAGCCCCAGCATTTT.

In nucleotides, the CDR3 is TGTGCCAGCAGCTTGCAATTAAATTTTATAGGGACAGCCTATGGCTACACCTTC. This translates into CASSLQLNFIGTAYGYTF. V is TRBV5-6 and J is TRBJ1-2; 7 nucleotides line up with TRBD1. V lost 1 base to trimming and J lost 4 bases; unmatched junction nucleotides: 16. Looked up from germline, CDR1 is SGHDT and CDR2 is YYEEEE. The CDR3 covers 18 residues.

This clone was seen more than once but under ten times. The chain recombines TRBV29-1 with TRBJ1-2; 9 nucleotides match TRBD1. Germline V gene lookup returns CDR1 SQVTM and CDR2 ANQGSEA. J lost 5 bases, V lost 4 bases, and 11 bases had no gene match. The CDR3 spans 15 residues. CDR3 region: CSVGGGDRVKYGYTF. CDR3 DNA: TGCAGCGTTGGGGGTGGGGACAGGGTTAAATATGGCTACACCTTC.

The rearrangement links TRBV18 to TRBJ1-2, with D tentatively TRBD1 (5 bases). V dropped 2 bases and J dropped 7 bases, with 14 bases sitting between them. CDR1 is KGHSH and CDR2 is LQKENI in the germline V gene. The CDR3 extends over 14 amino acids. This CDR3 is CASSPGAGPSGYTF. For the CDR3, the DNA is TGTGCCAGCTCACCAGGCGCAGGGCCGAGTGGCTACACCTTC.